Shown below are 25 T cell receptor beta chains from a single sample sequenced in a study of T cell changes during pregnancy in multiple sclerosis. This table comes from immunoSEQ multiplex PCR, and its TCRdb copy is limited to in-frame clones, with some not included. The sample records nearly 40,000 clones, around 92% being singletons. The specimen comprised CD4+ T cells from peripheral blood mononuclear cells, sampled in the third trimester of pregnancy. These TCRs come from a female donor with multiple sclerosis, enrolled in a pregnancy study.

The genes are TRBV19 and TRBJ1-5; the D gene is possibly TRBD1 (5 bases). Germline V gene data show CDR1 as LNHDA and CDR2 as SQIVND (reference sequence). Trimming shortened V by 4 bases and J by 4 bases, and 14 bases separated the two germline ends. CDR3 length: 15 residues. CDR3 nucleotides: TGTGCCAGTAGTACAGCCAGGGTTCGAAATCAGCCCCAGCATTTT. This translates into CASSTARVRNQPQHF.

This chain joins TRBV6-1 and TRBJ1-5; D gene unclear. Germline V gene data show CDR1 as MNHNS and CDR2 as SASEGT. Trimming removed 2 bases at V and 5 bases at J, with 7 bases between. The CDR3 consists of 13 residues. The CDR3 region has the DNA TGTGCCAGCAGTGAAAAGCATTATCAGCCCCAGCATTTT. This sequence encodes CASSEKHYQPQHF.

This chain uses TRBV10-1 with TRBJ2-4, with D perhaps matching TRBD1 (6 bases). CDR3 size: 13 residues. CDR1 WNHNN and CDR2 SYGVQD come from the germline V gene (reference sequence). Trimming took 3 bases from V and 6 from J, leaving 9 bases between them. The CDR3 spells CASSEGQINIQYF. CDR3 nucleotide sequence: TGCGCCAGCAGTGAAGGACAGATAAACATTCAGTACTTC.

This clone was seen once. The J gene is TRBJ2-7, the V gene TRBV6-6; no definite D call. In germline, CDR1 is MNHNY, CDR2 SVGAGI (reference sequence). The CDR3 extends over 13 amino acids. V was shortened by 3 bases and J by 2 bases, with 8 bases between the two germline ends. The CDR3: CASSYASTYEQYF. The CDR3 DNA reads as TGTGCCAGCAGTTATGCGAGTACCTACGAGCAGTACTTC.

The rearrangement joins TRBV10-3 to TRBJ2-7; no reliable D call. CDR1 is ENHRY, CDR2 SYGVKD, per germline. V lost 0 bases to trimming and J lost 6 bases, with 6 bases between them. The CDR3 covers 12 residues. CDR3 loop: CAISESFSEQYF. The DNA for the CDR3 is TGTGCCATCAGTGAGTCATTCTCCGAGCAGTACTTC.

The chain's CDR3 is CAISEDMGYGYTF. CDR3 nucleotide sequence: TGTGCCATCAGTGAGGACATGGGCTATGGCTACACCTTC. The chain carries TRBV10-3 and TRBJ1-2; D is ambiguous. The germline V gene encodes CDR1 ENHRY and CDR2 SYGVKD. Trimming removed 2 bases from V and 4 bases from J, with 8 bases in between. The CDR3 contains 13 residues.

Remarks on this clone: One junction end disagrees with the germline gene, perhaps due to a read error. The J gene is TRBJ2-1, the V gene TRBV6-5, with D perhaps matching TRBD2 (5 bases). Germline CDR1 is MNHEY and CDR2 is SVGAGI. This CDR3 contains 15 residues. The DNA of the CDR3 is TGTGCCAGCCGTTATATCGGTGGGAGTAGCAATGAGCAGTTCTTC. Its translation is CASRYIGGSSNEQFF.

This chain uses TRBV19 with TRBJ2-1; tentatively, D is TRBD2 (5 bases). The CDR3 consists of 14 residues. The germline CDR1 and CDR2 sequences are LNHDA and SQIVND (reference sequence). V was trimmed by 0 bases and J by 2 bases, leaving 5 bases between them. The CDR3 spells CASSIDGTYNEQFF. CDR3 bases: TGTGCCAGTAGTATAGACGGGACCTACAATGAGCAGTTCTTC.

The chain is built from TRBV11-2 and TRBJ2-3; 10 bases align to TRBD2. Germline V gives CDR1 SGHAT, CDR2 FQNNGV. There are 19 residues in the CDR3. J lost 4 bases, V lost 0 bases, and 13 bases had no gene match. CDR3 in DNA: TGTGCCAGCAGCTTAGATCTACATTTGAGCGGGAGGGAGGCAGATACGCAGTATTTT. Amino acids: CASSLDLHLSGREADTQYF.

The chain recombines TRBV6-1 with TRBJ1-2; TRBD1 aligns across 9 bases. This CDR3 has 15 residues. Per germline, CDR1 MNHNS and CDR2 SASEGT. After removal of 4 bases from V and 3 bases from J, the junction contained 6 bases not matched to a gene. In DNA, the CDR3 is TGTGCCAGCAGTGTTGGGGGACAGGGTCACTATGGCTACACCTTC. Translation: CASSVGGQGHYGYTF.

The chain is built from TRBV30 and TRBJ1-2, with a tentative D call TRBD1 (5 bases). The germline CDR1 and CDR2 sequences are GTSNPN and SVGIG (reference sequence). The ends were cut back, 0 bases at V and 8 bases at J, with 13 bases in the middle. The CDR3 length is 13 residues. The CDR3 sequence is CAWSVGGEGGYTF. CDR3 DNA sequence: TGTGCCTGGAGTGTTGGGGGGGAGGGCGGCTACACCTTC. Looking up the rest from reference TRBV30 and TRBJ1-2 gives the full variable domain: SQTIHQWPATLVQPVGSPLSLECTVEGTSNPNLYWYRQAAGRGLQLLFYSVGIGQISSEVPQNLSASRPQDRQFILSSKKLLLSDSGFYLCAWSVGGEGGYTFGSGTRLTVV.

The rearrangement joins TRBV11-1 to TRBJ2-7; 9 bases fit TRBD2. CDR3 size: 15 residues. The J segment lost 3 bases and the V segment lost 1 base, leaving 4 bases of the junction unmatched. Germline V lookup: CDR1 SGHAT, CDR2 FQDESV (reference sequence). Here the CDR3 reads CASSLVLAGYYEQYF. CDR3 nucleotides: TGTGCCAGCAGCTTAGTGCTAGCGGGATACTACGAGCAGTACTTC.

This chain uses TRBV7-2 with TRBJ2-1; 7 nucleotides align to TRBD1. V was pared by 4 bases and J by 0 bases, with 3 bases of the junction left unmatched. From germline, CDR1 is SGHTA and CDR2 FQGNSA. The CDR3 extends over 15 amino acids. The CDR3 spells CASSSWDSSYNEQFF. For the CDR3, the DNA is TGTGCCAGCAGCTCGTGGGACAGCTCCTACAATGAGCAGTTCTTC.

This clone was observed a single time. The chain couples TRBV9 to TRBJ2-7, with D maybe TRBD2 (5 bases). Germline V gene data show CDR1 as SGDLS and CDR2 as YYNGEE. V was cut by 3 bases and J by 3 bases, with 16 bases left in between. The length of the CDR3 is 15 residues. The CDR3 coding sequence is TGTGCCAGCAGCGGGACTCCGGGGAAGCTCTACGAGCAGTACTTC. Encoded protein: CASSGTPGKLYEQYF.

CDR3: CASSPWDILIEDTQYF. CDR3 sequence (DNA): TGTGCCAGCTCACCATGGGACATATTGATAGAAGATACGCAGTATTTT. The chain recombines TRBV18 with TRBJ2-3; TRBD1 might be the D (6 bases). Per germline, CDR1 KGHSH and CDR2 LQKENI. Trimming removed 2 bases at V and 5 bases at J, with 17 bases between. The CDR3 runs to 16 residues.

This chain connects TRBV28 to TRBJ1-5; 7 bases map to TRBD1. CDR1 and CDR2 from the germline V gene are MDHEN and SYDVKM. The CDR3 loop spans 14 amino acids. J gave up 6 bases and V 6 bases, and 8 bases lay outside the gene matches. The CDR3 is CASSRQGFRQPQHF. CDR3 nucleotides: TGTGCCAGCAGCCGACAGGGATTTCGTCAGCCCCAGCATTTT. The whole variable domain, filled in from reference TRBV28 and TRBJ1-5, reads DVKVTQSSRYLVKRTGEKVFLECVQDMDHENMFWYRQDPGLGLRLIYFSYDVKMKEKGDIPEGYSVSREKKERFSLILESASTNQTSMYLCASSRQGFRQPQHFGDGTRLSIL.

CDR3 DNA sequence: TGTGCCAGCAGCTTAGCGCTCGGCTACAATGAGCAGTTCTTC. Its protein is CASSLALGYNEQFF. The gene calls are TRBV7-6 and TRBJ2-1, with D hard to call. Germline values: CDR1 SGHVS, CDR2 FNYEAQ. V dropped 0 bases and J dropped 3 bases, with 6 bases sitting between them. The CDR3 totals 14 residues.

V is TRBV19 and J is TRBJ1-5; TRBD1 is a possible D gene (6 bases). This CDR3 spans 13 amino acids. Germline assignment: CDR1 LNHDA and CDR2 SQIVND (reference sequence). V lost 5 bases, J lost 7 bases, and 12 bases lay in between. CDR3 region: CASSSGVWQPQHF. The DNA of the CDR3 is TGTGCCAGTAGTTCAGGGGTCTGGCAGCCCCAGCATTTT.

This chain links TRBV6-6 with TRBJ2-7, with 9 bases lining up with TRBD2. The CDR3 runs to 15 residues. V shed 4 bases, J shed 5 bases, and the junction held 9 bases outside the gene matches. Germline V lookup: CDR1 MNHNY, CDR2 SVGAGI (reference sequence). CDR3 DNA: TGTGCCAGCAGTTGGGTAGCGGGAGTAATCAACGAGCAGTACTTC. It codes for CASSWVAGVINEQYF.

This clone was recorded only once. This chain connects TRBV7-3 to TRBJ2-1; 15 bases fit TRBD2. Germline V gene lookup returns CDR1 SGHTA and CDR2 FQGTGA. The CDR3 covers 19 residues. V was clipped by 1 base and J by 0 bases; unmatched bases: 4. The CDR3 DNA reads TGTGCCAGCAGCTTAATAGGGACTAGCGGGAGGAGCTCCTACAATGAGCAGTTCTTC. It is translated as CASSLIGTSGRSSYNEQFF.

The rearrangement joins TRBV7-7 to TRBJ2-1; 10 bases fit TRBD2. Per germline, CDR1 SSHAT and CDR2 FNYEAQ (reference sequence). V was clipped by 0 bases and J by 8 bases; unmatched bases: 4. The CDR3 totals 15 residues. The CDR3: CASSLAGLAGDEQFF. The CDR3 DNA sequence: TGTGCCAGCAGCTTAGCGGGGCTAGCGGGAGATGAGCAGTTCTTC.

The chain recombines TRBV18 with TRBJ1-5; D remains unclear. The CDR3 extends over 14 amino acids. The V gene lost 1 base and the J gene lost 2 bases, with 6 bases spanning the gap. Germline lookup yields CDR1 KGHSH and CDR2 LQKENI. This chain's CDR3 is CASSPQGGNQPQHF. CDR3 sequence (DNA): TGTGCCAGCTCACCACAAGGAGGCAATCAGCCCCAGCATTTT.

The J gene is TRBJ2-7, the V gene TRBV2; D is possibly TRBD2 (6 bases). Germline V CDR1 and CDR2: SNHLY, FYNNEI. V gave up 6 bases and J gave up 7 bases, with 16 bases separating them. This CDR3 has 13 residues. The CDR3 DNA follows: TGTGCCAGCAGGCGGGAAACGAATCGGGAGCAGTACTTC. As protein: CASRRETNREQYF.

In DNA, the CDR3 is TGCGCCAGCAGCTTGGACTCGGGGAGCCCCCGCGAGCAGTACTTC. Translation: CASSLDSGSPREQYF. J is TRBJ2-7 and V is TRBV5-1; a weak D match, TRBD2 (5 bases). Germline V gives CDR1 SGHRS, CDR2 YFSETQ. This CDR3 spans 15 amino acids. The V and J ends lost 0 bases and 6 bases respectively, with 16 bases between them.

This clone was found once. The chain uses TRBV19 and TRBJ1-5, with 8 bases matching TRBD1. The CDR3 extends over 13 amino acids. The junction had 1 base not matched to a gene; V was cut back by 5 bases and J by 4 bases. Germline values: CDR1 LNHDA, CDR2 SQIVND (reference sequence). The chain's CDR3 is CASSDRGNQPQHF. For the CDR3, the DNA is TGTGCCAGTAGTGACAGGGGAAATCAGCCCCAGCATTTT.